The clone carrying this T cell receptor (beta chain) was seen at least ten times. Deletions cut 0 bases from V and 3 bases from J, with 19 bases between. The CDR3 is 17 amino acids. The germline CDR1 and CDR2 sequences are SGHRS and YFSETQ. Samples came from axillary lymph nodes draining the breast cancer. TCRdb reanalysed the multiplex PCR reads using MiXCR and keeps one entry per CDR3 protein. The sample lists 270,000 or so distinct CDR3 sequences; 30% were seen once. The data belong to a study of breast tumors, draining lymph nodes, adjacent tissues. The receptor was derived from a female donor with breast cancer. Some clones in this sample may be carry-over from other donors' samples. Material: axillary lymph node tissue. This rearrangement joins TRBV5-1 to TRBJ2-7, with D maybe TRBD1 (6 bases). The CDR3 region is CASSLEDGSDRDYEQYF. As DNA, the CDR3 is TGCGCCAGCAGCTTGGAGGACGGCTCGGACAGAGACTACGAGCAGTACTTC.